Reported below is one TCR beta chain. The germline V gene encodes CDR1 SGDLS and CDR2 YYNGEE. Trimming stripped 3 bases from V and 3 bases from J, with 4 bases between. This CDR3 contains 12 residues. The entry originates in a study of OX40 agonist ivuxolimab in advanced cancers. Study overall: Ivuxolimab, an agonist antibody against OX40 (CD134), was given to patients. Each dose-escalation patient presented with hepatocellular carcinoma, melanoma, renal cell or head and neck cancer. The eligibility criteria allowed prior anti-PD-1, anti-PD-L1 or anti-CTLA-4 therapy, and approximately 38% had some.

Profiling relied on immunoSEQ multiplex PCR, and the TCRdb table lists in-frame clones only, not all of them. This table holds around 64,000 clones, 92% found once. Sequencing was performed on CD4+ or CD8+ T cells sorted from blood, taken in a trial of the OX40 agonist ivuxolimab. The chain is built from TRBV9 and TRBJ2-1, with D unresolved. This sequence originates from an adult with an advanced solid tumor such as melanoma, head and neck, liver or kidney cancer. The CDR3 DNA follows: TGTGCCAGCAGCGGGGGCTACAATGAGCAGTTCTTC. Protein sequence: CASSGGYNEQFF.